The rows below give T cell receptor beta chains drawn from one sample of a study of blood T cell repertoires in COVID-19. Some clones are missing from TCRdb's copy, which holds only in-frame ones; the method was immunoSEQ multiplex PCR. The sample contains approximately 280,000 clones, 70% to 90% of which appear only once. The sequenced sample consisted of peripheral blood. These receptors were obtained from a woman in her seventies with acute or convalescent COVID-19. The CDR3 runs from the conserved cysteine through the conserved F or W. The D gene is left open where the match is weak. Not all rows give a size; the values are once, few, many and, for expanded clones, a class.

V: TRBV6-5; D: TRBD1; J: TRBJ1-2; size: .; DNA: TGTGCCAGCAGAGGACAGGGGCAGGGGAACTATGGCTACACCTTC; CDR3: CASRGQGQGNYGYTF
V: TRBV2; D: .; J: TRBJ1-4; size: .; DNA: TGTGCCAGCAGTGGTGGATCGGAGAAACTGTTTTTT; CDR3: CASSGGSEKLFF
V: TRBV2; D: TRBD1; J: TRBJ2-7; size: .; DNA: TGTGCCAGCTCCCGGGACAGGGGCCCCTCCTACGAGCAGTACTTC; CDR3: CASSRDRGPSYEQYF
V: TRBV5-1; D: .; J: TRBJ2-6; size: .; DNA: TGCGCCAGTTCCGGGGGGGCCAACGTCCTGACTTTC; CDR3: CASSGGANVLTF
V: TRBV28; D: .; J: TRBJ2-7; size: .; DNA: TGTGCCAGCAGTTTGGGGGCCTGGGACTACGAGCAGTACTTC; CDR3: CASSLGAWDYEQYF
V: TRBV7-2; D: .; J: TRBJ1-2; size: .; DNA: TGTGCCAGCAGCCCCCGAGCCCTTTCTGGCTACACCTTC; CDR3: CASSPRALSGYTF
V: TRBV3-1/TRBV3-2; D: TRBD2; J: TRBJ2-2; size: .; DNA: TGTGCCAGCAGGGCGACTAGCGGGGTGTTCACCGGGGAGCTGTTTTTT; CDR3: CASRATSGVFTGELFF
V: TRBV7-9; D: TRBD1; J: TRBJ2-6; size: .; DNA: TGTGCCAGCAGACGGGGACAGGGCTCTGGGGCCAACGTCCTGACTTTC; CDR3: CASRRGQGSGANVLTF
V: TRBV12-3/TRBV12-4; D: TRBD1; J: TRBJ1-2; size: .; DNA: TGTGCCAGCAGTGACAGGGGGCTCGGCTACACCTTC; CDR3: CASSDRGLGYTF
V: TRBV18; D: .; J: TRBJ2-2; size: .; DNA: TGTGCCAGCTCTCCGACAGGACCCGGGGGGGAGCTGTTTTTT; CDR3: CASSPTGPGGELFF
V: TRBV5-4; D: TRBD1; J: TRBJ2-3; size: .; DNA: TGTGCCAGCAGCTTGGGTGGACAGGGGGCTTATACGCAGTATTTT; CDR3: CASSLGGQGAYTQYF
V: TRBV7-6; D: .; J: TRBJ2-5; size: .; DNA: TGTGCCAGCAGCCGGGGGTACCAAGAGACCCAGTACTTC; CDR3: CASSRGYQETQYF
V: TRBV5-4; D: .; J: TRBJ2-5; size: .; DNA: TGTGCCAGCAGCCGCGGCCTGGTCGTGACGGAGACCCAGTACTTC; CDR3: CASSRGLVVTETQYF
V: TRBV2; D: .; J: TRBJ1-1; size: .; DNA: TGTGCCAGCAGTGAAGCGGGGGCCACTGAAGCTTTCTTT; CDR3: CASSEAGATEAFF
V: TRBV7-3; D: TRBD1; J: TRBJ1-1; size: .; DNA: TGTGCCAGCAGCCCGCTCACAGGGGCTAACACTGAAGCTTTCTTT; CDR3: CASSPLTGANTEAFF
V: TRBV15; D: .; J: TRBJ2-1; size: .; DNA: TGTGCCACCAGCAGAGGGGGGGCTAGCGGTTACAATGAGCAGTTCTTC; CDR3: CATSRGGASGYNEQFF
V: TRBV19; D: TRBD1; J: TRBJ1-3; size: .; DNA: TGTGCCAGTAAGCATCGTTCGACAGGGGCCGGAAACACCATATATTTT; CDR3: CASKHRSTGAGNTIYF
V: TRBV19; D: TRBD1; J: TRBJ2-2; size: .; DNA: TGTGCCAGTAGTTCAGGACAGGGCGGCAAGTACCCCGGGGAGCTGTTTTTT; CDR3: CASSSGQGGKYPGELFF
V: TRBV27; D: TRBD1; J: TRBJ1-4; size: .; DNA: TGTGCCAGCAGGCTGACAGGGGGCGGTGAAAAACTGTTTTTT; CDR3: CASRLTGGGEKLFF
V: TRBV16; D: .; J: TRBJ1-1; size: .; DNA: TGTGCCAGCAGCCCCCCCGGCAGGGACACTGAAGCTTTCTTT; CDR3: CASSPPGRDTEAFF
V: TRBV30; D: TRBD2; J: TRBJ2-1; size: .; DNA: TGTGCCTGGGGACGGGAGGACGAGCAGTTCTTC; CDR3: CAWGREDEQFF
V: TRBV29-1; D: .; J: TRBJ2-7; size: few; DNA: TGCAGCGGAGCGGTGAGCTCCTACGAGCAGTACTTC; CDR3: CSGAVSSYEQYF
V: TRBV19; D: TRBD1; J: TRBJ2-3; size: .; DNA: TGTGCCAGTAGACCCGGGACAGGGGACACAGATACGCAGTATTTT; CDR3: CASRPGTGDTDTQYF
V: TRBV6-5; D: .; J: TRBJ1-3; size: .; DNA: TGTGCCAGCCGTCGGGGGACGGACTCTGGAAACACCATATATTTT; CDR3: CASRRGTDSGNTIYF
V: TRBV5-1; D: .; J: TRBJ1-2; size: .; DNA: TGCGCCAGCAGTTTTGGAAGGGGGGGAATGGAAGGCTACACCTTC; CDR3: CASSFGRGGMEGYTF
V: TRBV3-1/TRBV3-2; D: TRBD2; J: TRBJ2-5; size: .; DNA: TGTGCCAGCAGCCTAGCGGGGGGAGGGGAGACCCAGTACTTC; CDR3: CASSLAGGGETQYF
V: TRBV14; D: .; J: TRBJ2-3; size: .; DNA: TGTGCCAGCAGCCAACTGTCAGGGAGGGATACGCAGTATTTT; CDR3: CASSQLSGRDTQYF
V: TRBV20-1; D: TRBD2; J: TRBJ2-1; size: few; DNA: TGCAGTGCTAGTCCGGCTGCGGGGGGCTTTTTGGGCAATGAGCAGTTCTTC; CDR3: CSASPAAGGFLGNEQFF
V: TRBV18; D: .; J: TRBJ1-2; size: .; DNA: TGTGCCAGCTCCCCAGACAGGCTCTATGGCTACACCTTC; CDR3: CASSPDRLYGYTF
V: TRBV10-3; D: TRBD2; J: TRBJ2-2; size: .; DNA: TGTGCCATCAGTGAGAGAGTGAGCGGGGGGGCCGGGGAGCTGTTTTTT; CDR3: CAISERVSGGAGELFF
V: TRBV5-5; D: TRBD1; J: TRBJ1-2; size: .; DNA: TGTGCCAGCAGAACGGACAGGTCTAACTATGGCTACACCTTC; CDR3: CASRTDRSNYGYTF
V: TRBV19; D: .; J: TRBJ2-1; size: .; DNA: TGTGCCAGTAGTATAGGGCGGCAGGGTCCTTACAATGAGCAGTTCTTC; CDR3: CASSIGRQGPYNEQFF
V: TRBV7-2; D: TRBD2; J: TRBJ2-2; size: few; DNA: TGTGCCAGCACCCCGGTGATAGCGGGGCCTACCGGGGAGCTGTTTTTT; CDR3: CASTPVIAGPTGELFF
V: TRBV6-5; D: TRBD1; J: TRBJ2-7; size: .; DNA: TGTGCCAGCAGTAACAGGGGCAGTTCTTCCCACGAGCAGTACTTC; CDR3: CASSNRGSSSHEQYF
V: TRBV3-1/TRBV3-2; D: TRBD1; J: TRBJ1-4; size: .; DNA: TGTGCCAGCAGCCGGGGGACAGCGGGTAATGAAAAACTGTTTTTT; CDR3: CASSRGTAGNEKLFF
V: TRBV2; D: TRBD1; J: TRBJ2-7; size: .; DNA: TGTGCCAGCACGGGACAGATCTACGAGCAGTACTTC; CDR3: CASTGQIYEQYF
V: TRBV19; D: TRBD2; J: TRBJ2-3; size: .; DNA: TGTGCCAGTAGTCTTGGCGGGGGGACCACAGATACGCAGTATTTT; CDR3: CASSLGGGTTDTQYF
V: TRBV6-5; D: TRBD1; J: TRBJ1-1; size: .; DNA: TGTGCCAGCAGTTACTCTCCGGGACAGGGGTACACTGAAGCTTTCTTT; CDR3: CASSYSPGQGYTEAFF
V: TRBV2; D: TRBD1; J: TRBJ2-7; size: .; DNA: TGTGCCAGCGGGGGACAGGGTCTCCACGAGCAGTACTTC; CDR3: CASGGQGLHEQYF
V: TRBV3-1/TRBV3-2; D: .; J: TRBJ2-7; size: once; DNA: TGTGCCAGCAGCCACCAGACCTACGAGCAGTACTTC; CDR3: CASSHQTYEQYF
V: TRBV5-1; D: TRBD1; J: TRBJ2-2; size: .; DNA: TGCGCCAGCAGCTCGACAGGGCGCGACACCGGGGAGCTGTTTTTT; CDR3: CASSSTGRDTGELFF
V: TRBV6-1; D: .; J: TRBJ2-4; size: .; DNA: TGTGCCAGCAGTGAAAGAGCGGCCGAGTACTTC; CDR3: CASSERAAEYF